Each of the 16 T cell receptor beta chains below was sequenced from the same sample in a study of T cell repertoires in cytomegalovirus infection. TCRdb recomputed calls from the reads with MiXCR, one row per CDR3 protein. Among about 830,000 distinct CDR3 sequences listed, 30% to 35% were seen once. For these receptors, no antigen is known. The source was cultured CD8+ T cells from PBMCs, collected from culture after CMV antigen stimulation. All receptors come from a human donor in good health (CMV status not recorded). Some clones in this sample may be carry-over from other donors' samples.

The V call is TRBV5-1, the J call TRBJ2-2, with a possible D match to TRBD1 (7 bases). V lost 2 bases to trimming and J lost 9 bases, with 14 bases between them. Germline-derived CDR1 and CDR2 are SGHRS and YFSETQ. The CDR3 is made up of 14 amino acids. CDR3 sequence reads: CASSLGGDSRELFF. CDR3 coding DNA: TGCGCCAGCAGCTTAGGAGGGGACAGCCGGGAGCTGTTTTTT.

This chain connects TRBV24-1 to TRBJ2-5, with D tentatively TRBD1 (6 bases). The germline CDR1 and CDR2 sequences are KGHDR and SFDVKD. The CDR3 runs to 16 residues. The V end lost 1 base, the J end lost 6 bases, and 17 bases lay between the germline ends. The chain's CDR3 is CATSDFPTGKEQTQYF. The CDR3 nucleotides are TGTGCCACCAGTGATTTCCCCACAGGGAAGGAACAGACCCAGTACTTC.

The chain carries TRBV6-1 and TRBJ2-1; TRBD2 is a possible D gene (6 bases). Germline CDR1 MNHNS, CDR2 SASEGT. This CDR3 has 15 amino acids. V was trimmed by 5 bases and J by 4 bases, leaving 15 bases between them. The CDR3 loop reads CASSMNPGLYNEQFF. DNA for the CDR3: TGTGCCAGCAGTATGAATCCGGGACTGTACAATGAGCAGTTCTTC.

In its sample, this clonotype was seen a few times. Its ends do not fully match the called genes, so a read error is possible. The chain carries TRBV7-7 and TRBJ2-1; D assignment may be TRBD1 or TRBD2 (6 bases each). The CDR3 runs to 13 residues. In germline, CDR1 is SSHAT, CDR2 FNYEAQ (reference sequence). This chain's CDR3 is CASSAGGWYEQFF. The DNA for the CDR3 is TGTGCTAGCAGCGCCGGGGGCTGGTATGAGCAGTTCTTC. Full variable domain (remainder filled in from reference TRBV7-7 and TRBJ2-1): GAGVSQSPRYKVTKRGQDVTLRCDPISSHATLYWYQQALGQGPEFLTYFNYEAQPDKSGLPSDRFSAERPEGSISTLTIQRTEQRDSAMYRCASSAGGWYEQFFGPGTRLTVL.

This rearrangement joins TRBV6-6 to TRBJ1-2; D is undetermined. Trimming cost V 2 bases and J 2 bases, with 6 bases left between them. The CDR3 has 13 amino acids. Looked up from germline, CDR1 is MNHNY and CDR2 is SVGAGI (reference sequence). CDR3 nucleotides: TGTGCCAGCAGTTACGAACGCAACTATGGCTACACCTTC. Protein sequence: CASSYERNYGYTF.

This clonotype was seen at least ten times. This chain links TRBV11-2 with TRBJ2-6; TRBD2 matches 10 bases. This CDR3 has 17 residues. V dropped 2 bases and J dropped 4; count of bases not matched to a gene: 5. Per germline, CDR1 SGHAT and CDR2 FQNNGV. Here the CDR3 reads CASSLISGGPGANVLTF. CDR3 DNA: TGTGCCAGCAGCTTAATTAGCGGGGGGCCCGGGGCCAACGTCCTGACTTTC.

In its sample, this clonotype was seen a few times. The chain links TRBV7-6 to TRBJ1-3; D is perhaps TRBD1 (5 bases). The CDR3 totals 17 residues. Trimming cost V 5 bases and J 0 bases, with 17 bases left between them. CDR1 is SGHVS, CDR2 FNYEAQ, per germline. CDR3 DNA sequence: TGTGCCAGCAGCATAGACCGGGACGGTAACTCTGGAAACACCATATATTTT. Amino acids: CASSIDRDGNSGNTIYF.

The chain is built from TRBV12-5 and TRBJ2-1, with TRBD1 as a possible D gene (5 bases). V lost 3 bases and J lost 4, with 13 bases in between. The CDR3 runs 15 residues. Germline lookup yields CDR1 LGHNT and CDR2 FRNRAP. The CDR3 DNA reads TGTGCTAGTGGTTTAGGGGTCGTCCCTTACAATGAGCAGTTCTTC. As protein: CASGLGVVPYNEQFF.

Details on this clonotype: A much bigger clone sits one base away, suggesting this may be a read error. The chain carries TRBV7-6 and TRBJ2-1; D possibly corresponds to TRBD2 (6 bases). Germline CDR1 is SGHVS and CDR2 is FNYEAQ. The CDR3 runs 15 residues. CDR3 sequence (DNA): TGTGTCAGCAGCTCCCGATCCCCGGGGGACAATGAGCAGTTCTTC. Translation: CVSSSRSPGDNEQFF.

The sample holds many counts of this clonotype. The chain has TRBV7-8 and TRBJ2-1; TRBD2 matches 7 bases. The CDR3 is 13 residues long. Germline values: CDR1 SGHVS, CDR2 FQNEAQ. V dropped 6 bases and J dropped 7; count of bases not matched to a gene: 6. This CDR3 reads CASRELLANEQFF. DNA of the CDR3: TGTGCCAGCAGAGAATTACTAGCGAATGAGCAGTTCTTC.

This clonotype was seen repeatedly, ten times or more. The genes are TRBV6-5 and TRBJ2-1, with 11 bases that match TRBD1. Germline lookup yields CDR1 MNHEY and CDR2 SVGAGI. V was clipped by 4 bases and J by 8 bases; unmatched bases: 7. The CDR3 totals 15 residues. The CDR3 DNA follows: TGTGCCAGCAGTTTTGGGACAGGGGGGGTCGATGAGCAGTTCTTC. Translation gives CASSFGTGGVDEQFF.

This chain connects TRBV4-1 to TRBJ1-2; perhaps TRBD1 as D (5 bases). Germline values: CDR1 MGHRA, CDR2 YSYEKL. The V end was cut by 1 base, the J end by 6 bases, with 12 bases between. The CDR3 covers 14 residues. In DNA, the CDR3 is TGCGCCAGCAGCCAAGTAGTAGGGACTGATGGCTACACCTTC. Residues: CASSQVVGTDGYTF.

This clonotype occurred a few times. The CDR3 reads CASSLSRDRGDYEQYF. The CDR3 nucleotides read TGTGCCAGCAGTTTATCCCGGGACAGGGGGGACTACGAGCAGTACTTC. This chain connects TRBV12-3 or TRBV12-4 to TRBJ2-7, with TRBD1 identical over 11 bases. V shed 2 bases and J 3 bases; nucleotides not matched to a gene: 6. CDR3 length equals 16 residues.

The chain links TRBV20-1 to TRBJ1-1; D not resolved. CDR1 and CDR2 (germline): DFQATT, SNEGSKA (reference sequence). CDR3 length: 13 amino acids. V shed 5 bases and J shed 7 bases, with 17 bases lying between them. The CDR3 DNA reads as TGCAGTGCTTACGGACCGCCCGAATATGAAGCTTTCTTT. Amino acid sequence: CSAYGPPEYEAFF.

J is TRBJ2-5 and V is TRBV11-2; 7 bases are shared with TRBD1. Germline-derived CDR1 and CDR2 are SGHAT and FQNNGV. J was trimmed by 4 bases and V by 5 bases; bases with no gene match: 13. The CDR3 runs 16 residues. CDR3 in DNA: TGTGCCAGCAGCGGATACCGGGACAGTAGCCGAGAGACCCAGTACTTC. Amino acid sequence: CASSGYRDSSRETQYF.

The J gene is TRBJ1-2, the V gene TRBV5-1; D uncertain. V gave up 1 base and J gave up 10 bases, with 17 bases separating them. The CDR3 totals 14 residues. Germline V CDR1 and CDR2: SGHRS, YFSETQ. The CDR3 region has the DNA TGCGCCAGCAGCTTGTATCCAGGACGCCTCCACTACACCTTC. It is translated as CASSLYPGRLHYTF.